This T cell receptor (beta chain) was found in a study of Ad26.COV2.S vaccination and SARS-CoV-2 variants (dated by TCRdb to the early 2020s). Concerning the study at large: Vaccine-arm donors were drawn from COV1001, a multicentre, randomized, double-blind, placebo-controlled phase I-IIa trial of Ad26.COV2.S in healthy adults. Trial participants were randomized into five groups of five: low-dose or high-dose Ad26.COV2.S given once or twice, or placebo on both occasions. Ad26.COV2.S was given intramuscularly at 5x10^10 or 1x10^11 viral particles, as a single shot or as two shots 56 days apart. The TCR-sequenced set comprised about 32 samples: around 20 Ad26.COV2.S vaccine recipients, 5 placebo recipients and 8 SARS-CoV-2 convalescent individuals. Investigators remained blinded to trial group allocation during experiments and outcome assessment. TCRbeta repertoire sequencing was used to assess the specificity and breadth of SARS-CoV-2-reactive T cell receptors after Ad26.COV2.S vaccination.

The treatment or condition label corresponds to: some 19 received Ad26.COV2.S at low or high dose, single or two shots; about five received placebo; per-sample allocation not given. Repertoires of vaccine and placebo recipients were sequenced from samples taken on day 63 after the first injection. Between 29 July and 7 August 2020, Cohort 1b enrolled 20 to 30 adults aged 18-55 years at one site in Boston, USA. Ad26.COV2.S was a replication-incompetent adenovirus type 26 vector that expressed a prefusion-stabilized SARS-CoV-2 spike protein derived from the original Wuhan strain. The immunoSEQ Assay was the method used to sequence TCRbeta CDR3 regions. After extraction, genomic DNA underwent amplification by bias-controlled multiplex PCR, followed by high-throughput sequencing. Processing in the source paper ran as follows. To quantify the absolute abundance of each unique TCRbeta CDR3 region, sequences were collapsed and filtered. T cell fraction was estimated by normalization of TCRbeta template counts to usable DNA, with usable DNA being measured through amplification of reference genes present in all nucleated cells. Repertoire TCRs were annotated as SARS-CoV-2-specific by exact matching of V gene, CDR3 amino acid sequence and J gene to a known reactive TCR set. The reference SARS-CoV-2 TCR set came from MIRA and was filtered for enrichment in COVID-19-positive ImmuneCODE repertoires, removing public or cross-reactive TCRs. Based on the MIRA antigens, annotated TCRs were further analysed at the level of specific ORF or position within ORF. Breadth was defined as the number of annotated unique rearrangements divided by the total number of unique productive rearrangements, and depth was defined as the summed frequency of the annotated unique rearrangements. Group comparisons of TCR breadth used two-sided Wilcoxon rank-sum tests. This immuneACCESS table, as held by TCRdb, lists in-frame sequences with V and J called but not all clones. Of the missing ones, under half trace to an unresolved V gene in checked studies; the others have no known cause. V, J and clone size were drawn from that table, and D and trimming were deduced from the DNA. In all, the sample holds about 400,000 clones, and over 75% of those were seen once. Jointly, the top ten make up about 2% of the sample.

Including cysteine and phenylalanine, the CDR3 has 11 amino acids. The read is trimmed to its CDR3 DNA, 33 bases read in frame from base 1. With respect to this clone: Its binding antigen is unknown. No quality values exist for individual bases; no much larger clone is one base distant.

Broad study findings and their caveats: The authors noted that total T cell responses may have been underestimated by the TCR breadth and depth analyses. Ad26.COV2.S recipients had higher spike-specific TCR breadth than placebo recipients (P = 0.0014). Vaccine and placebo recipients had similar non-spike TCR breadth, a finding consistent with the vaccine containing only spike. The study was not powered to compare responses between vaccine doses or regimens. Substantial breadth of spike-specific CD8+ and CD4+ T cell responses was reported after vaccination.

The specimen was peripheral blood, collected in a trial of Ad26.COV2.S vaccine versus placebo. The chain uses TRBV21-1 and TRBJ2-7. TRBV21-1 has pseudogene status. The receptor was derived from a person between 18 and 65 years old who received the Ad26.COV2.S COVID-19 vaccine or a placebo. The CDR3 loop reads CASSKGDWGYF. The nucleotide sequence is given as TGTGCCAGCAGCAAAGGGGATTGGGGGTACTTC.